These T cell receptor beta chains were read from a single sample in a study of blood T cell repertoires in COVID-19. The method was immunoSEQ multiplex PCR; TCRdb's version includes in-frame clones alone and lacks a portion of them. The sample includes 53,000 or so clones, roughly 76% of them seen just once. The sequenced sample was peripheral blood. The receptors shown here come from a man in his fifties with active or convalescent COVID-19. Both conserved end residues are part of each CDR3. A D gene is named only where the DNA matches it firmly. Clone sizes are given selectively: once, few, many, or a class where the clone is expanded.

V: TRBV19
D: NA
J: TRBJ1-1
size: few
DNA: TGTGCCAGTAGTTTAGCGGGATGGGACACTGAAGCTTTCTTT
CDR3: CASSLAGWDTEAFF

V: TRBV12-3/TRBV12-4
D: NA
J: TRBJ2-7
size: once
DNA: TGTGCGACTCCTACCTACGAGCAGTACTTC
CDR3: CATPTYEQYF

V: TRBV7-2
D: NA
J: TRBJ1-2
size: NA
DNA: TGTGCCAGCAGCCGCGGGGGGGGCAGGGGCCTTAACTATGGCTACACCTTC
CDR3: CASSRGGGRGLNYGYTF

V: TRBV7-3
D: NA
J: TRBJ1-2
size: once
DNA: TGTGCCAGCAGCGAGAACGGGGGACTTAACTATGGCTACACCTTC
CDR3: CASSENGGLNYGYTF

V: TRBV9
D: TRBD1
J: TRBJ2-1
size: NA
DNA: TGTGCCAGCAGCCCCCGGGACAGGTCCTACAATGAGCAGTTCTTC
CDR3: CASSPRDRSYNEQFF

V: TRBV10-3
D: NA
J: TRBJ2-7
size: NA
DNA: TGTGCCATCAGTCTTCAGGCCTCCGAGCAGTACTTC
CDR3: CAISLQASEQYF

V: TRBV2
D: TRBD1
J: TRBJ2-5
size: NA
DNA: TGTGCCAGCAGTGCGACTACAGGGGTGGAGACCCAGTACTTC
CDR3: CASSATTGVETQYF

V: TRBV6-5
D: NA
J: TRBJ1-1
size: NA
DNA: TGTGCCAGCAGTCCTACGGCGGAGGCGAACACTGAAGCTTTCTTT
CDR3: CASSPTAEANTEAFF

V: TRBV6-1
D: TRBD1
J: TRBJ1-4
size: NA
DNA: TGTGCCAGCAGTGACCCGACAGGGTTTGAAAAACTGTTTTTT
CDR3: CASSDPTGFEKLFF

V: TRBV6-5
D: NA
J: TRBJ1-6
size: NA
DNA: TGTGCCAGCAGTTACTCGCCGGGTTCACCCCTCCACTTT
CDR3: CASSYSPGSPLHF

V: TRBV7-8
D: NA
J: TRBJ1-5
size: few
DNA: TGTGCCAGCAGCCCACTCCAACGGGTCAGAGAGCCCCAGCATTTT
CDR3: CASSPLQRVREPQHF

V: TRBV5-4
D: TRBD2
J: TRBJ2-3
size: NA
DNA: TGTGCCAGCAGCTGGGGGGGGGCAGATACGCAGTATTTT
CDR3: CASSWGGADTQYF

V: TRBV7-9
D: NA
J: TRBJ2-7
size: NA
DNA: TGTGCCAGCAGCTTCAACATTTACGAGCAGTACTTC
CDR3: CASSFNIYEQYF

V: TRBV4-1
D: TRBD2
J: TRBJ2-2
size: NA
DNA: TGCGCCAGCAGCCAACCGGGGGTAGCGGGGATGTTCGGGGAGCTGTTTTTT
CDR3: CASSQPGVAGMFGELFF

V: TRBV5-1
D: TRBD1
J: TRBJ2-5
size: once
DNA: TGCGCCAGCAGCTCGATGGGACAGACAAATTGGGAGACCCAGTACTTC
CDR3: CASSSMGQTNWETQYF

V: TRBV3-1/TRBV3-2
D: TRBD1
J: TRBJ1-2
size: few
DNA: TGTGCCAGCAGCCGTCGGACAGGGAAGGGTGGCTACACCTTC
CDR3: CASSRRTGKGGYTF

V: TRBV4-1
D: TRBD1
J: TRBJ1-1
size: NA
DNA: TGCGCCAGCAGCCACAGGGGGACGATGAACACTGAAGCTTTCTTT
CDR3: CASSHRGTMNTEAFF

V: TRBV2
D: TRBD2
J: TRBJ2-5
size: NA
DNA: TGTGCCAGCAGTGGATTAGCGGGGGCTGAAGAGACCCAGTACTTC
CDR3: CASSGLAGAEETQYF

V: TRBV5-4
D: NA
J: TRBJ2-5
size: NA
DNA: TGTGCCAGCAGCCCTCTAGCGTCTCAAGAGACCCAGTACTTC
CDR3: CASSPLASQETQYF

V: TRBV19
D: NA
J: TRBJ1-1
size: NA
DNA: TGTCCCCCCCATGGGGGGGAGGGGGGGGCAGCTTTCTTT
CDR3: CPPHGGEGGAAFF

V: TRBV6-5
D: TRBD1
J: TRBJ1-2
size: few
DNA: TGTGCCAGCAGTCGGACAGGGGATGGCTACACCTTC
CDR3: CASSRTGDGYTF

V: TRBV6-6
D: NA
J: TRBJ1-5
size: NA
DNA: TGTGCCAGCAGTTACAGAGGTGGTGATCAGCCCCAGCATTTT
CDR3: CASSYRGGDQPQHF